What follows are 17 T cell receptor beta chains derived from one specimen sequenced in a study of blood T cell repertoires in COVID-19. The assay was immunoSEQ multiplex PCR, and TCRdb's table has in-frame clones only and misses some. The sample holds about 470,000 clones, roughly 90% seen once. Input material: PBMCs or T cells enriched from blood (not recorded which). Receptor source: a woman under 30 who had recovered from COVID-19.

This clone was seen a few times. V gene TRBV6-5 combines with J gene TRBJ1-3; D might be TRBD1 (5 bases). Germline CDR1 and CDR2: MNHEY and SVGAGI. Trimming took 6 bases from V and 8 from J, leaving 14 bases between them. The CDR3 loop spans 13 amino acids. CDR3 sequence: CASRRRGSDTIYF. The CDR3 DNA reads as TGTGCCAGCAGACGTAGGGGTTCGGACACCATATATTTT.

The rearrangement joins TRBV25-1 to TRBJ1-4, with D unresolved. CDR1 is MGHDK and CDR2 is SYGVNS in the germline V gene. The CDR3 consists of 13 residues. Trimming stripped 3 bases from V and 6 bases from J, with 8 bases between. Written as DNA, the CDR3 is TGTGCCAGCAGTGATCGGGGTGATGAAAAACTGTTTTTT. Protein product: CASSDRGDEKLFF.

The V call is TRBV3-1 (or the pseudogene TRBV3-2), the J call TRBJ2-5, with D tentatively TRBD2 (6 bases). Germline values: CDR1 LGHDT, CDR2 YNNKEL (reference sequence). V gave up 11 bases and J gave up 5 bases, with 30 bases separating them. The CDR3 has 17 amino acids. The CDR3 DNA follows: TGTGCCTCCAGCCCTATGAAGGAGGCTAGCGTAGGGGAGACCCAGTACTTC. Protein sequence: CASSPMKEASVGETQYF.

This clone has more than one count but fewer than ten. The chain combines TRBV10-1 with TRBJ1-1; TRBD1 might be the D (5 bases). Germline values: CDR1 WNHNN, CDR2 SYGVQD (reference sequence). This CDR3 spans 15 amino acids. Trimming stripped 6 bases from V and 2 bases from J, with 16 bases between. The CDR3 DNA is TGCGCCAGCAGCCATACGGGACTGCCAAACACTGAAGCTTTCTTT. Its protein product is CASSHTGLPNTEAFF.

In this sample, this clone turned up once. This chain connects TRBV9 to TRBJ1-3; D may be TRBD1 (5 bases). CDR1 is SGDLS, CDR2 YYNGEE, per germline. The CDR3 runs 15 residues. Trimming pared 2 bases from V and 1 base from J, leaving 10 bases between. Here the CDR3 DNA reads TGTGCCAGCAGCGTGGCAGGGTGGTCTGGAAACACCATATATTTT. This sequence encodes CASSVAGWSGNTIYF. The full variable domain, completed using reference TRBV9 and TRBJ1-3, is DSGVTQTPKHLITATGQRVTLRCSPRSGDLSVYWYQQSLDQGLQFLIQYYNGEERAKGNILERFSAQQFPDLHSELNLSSLELGDSALYFCASSVAGWSGNTIYFGEGSWLTVV.

The count of this clone is one. J is TRBJ2-1 and V is TRBV9, with TRBD2 identical over 7 bases. Germline CDR1 and CDR2: SGDLS and YYNGEE. The trim removed 4 bases at V and 0 bases at J, leaving 13 bases unmatched. CDR3 size: 18 residues. The CDR3 region is CASSPSATGGPSYNEQFF. The CDR3 DNA reads as TGTGCCAGCAGCCCGAGTGCGACGGGGGGTCCCTCCTACAATGAGCAGTTCTTC.

CDR3 sequence: CASSQTRLDSPLHF. DNA for the CDR3: TGTGCCAGCAGCCAAACGCGGCTCGACTCACCCCTCCACTTT. V is TRBV14 and J is TRBJ1-6; D remains unclear. V gave up 2 bases and J gave up 10 bases, with 12 bases separating them. Per germline, CDR1 SGHDN and CDR2 FVKESK. This CDR3 region has 14 residues.

V usage is TRBV30 and J usage is TRBJ1-1; D gene ambiguous. CDR1 is GTSNPN, CDR2 SVGIG, per germline (reference sequence). The CDR3 consists of 11 residues. With 4 bases removed from V and 1 base from J, the gap between germline ends came to 4 bases. In DNA, the CDR3 is TGTGCCTGGAAGAGGAACACTGAAGCTTTCTTT. It specifies CAWKRNTEAFF.

The chain links TRBV12-3 or TRBV12-4 to TRBJ2-1; D is possibly TRBD2 (6 bases). This CDR3 is built from 13 residues. V lost 7 bases, J lost 9 bases, and 16 bases lay in between. In DNA, the CDR3 is TGTGCCAGCACTACTGGGAGGTTTCCTGAGCAGTTCTTC. Encoded protein: CASTTGRFPEQFF.

J is TRBJ1-1 and V is TRBV3-1 (or the pseudogene TRBV3-2), with D hard to call. This CDR3 contains 14 residues. V lost 4 bases, J lost 3 bases, and 12 bases lay in between. The germline V gene encodes CDR1 LGHDT and CDR2 YNNKEL (reference sequence). CDR3 sequence: CASSPGIRHTEAFF. CDR3 sequence (DNA): TGTGCCAGCAGCCCCGGGATTAGGCACACTGAAGCTTTCTTT.

This sequence joins TRBV5-4 and TRBJ1-6; D not resolved. The CDR3 has 16 residues. Trimming stripped 0 bases from V and 9 bases from J, with 16 bases between. Germline loops: CDR1 SGHNT, CDR2 YYREEE (reference sequence). The CDR3 protein is CASSLVAGTGSSPLHF. The CDR3 coding sequence is TGTGCCAGCAGCTTGGTGGCGGGAACCGGTTCTTCACCCCTCCACTTT.

The chain couples TRBV6-4 to TRBJ1-2; D might be TRBD1 (6 bases). CDR3 length equals 16 residues. CDR1 is MRHNA, CDR2 SNTAGT, per germline. The V and J ends lost 2 bases and 6 bases respectively, with 19 bases between them. The DNA of the CDR3 is TGTGCCAGCAGTGACGGGGGGGATGGGGGCACGGATGGCTACACCTTC. It specifies CASSDGGDGGTDGYTF.

J is TRBJ2-5 and V is TRBV20-1; perhaps TRBD2 as D (5 bases). Germline CDR1 reads DFQATT; CDR2 reads SNEGSKA (reference sequence). The CDR3 is made up of 11 amino acids. Trimming took 6 bases from V and 3 from J, leaving 8 bases between them. The DNA for the CDR3 is TGCAGTGCGTGGACTGAAGAGACCCAGTACTTC. This codes for CSAWTEETQYF.

The CDR3, as DNA: TGCGCCAGCAGCTTGAAGCGCGCGGGCTATTCAGATACGCAGTATTTT. Its protein is CASSLKRAGYSDTQYF. The chain combines TRBV5-1 with TRBJ2-3, with a possible D match to TRBD2 (5 bases). This CDR3 has 16 residues. The germline V gene has CDR1 SGHRS and CDR2 YFSETQ. With 1 base removed from V and 4 bases from J, the gap between germline ends came to 16 bases.

This clone was detected once. This rearrangement joins TRBV6-5 to TRBJ1-2; possible D gene TRBD1, 5 bases. Trimming left V 2 bases short and J 8 bases short, with 15 bases between. The CDR3 contains 14 residues. Germline V gene sequence: CDR1 MNHEY, CDR2 SVGAGI. CDR3 coding DNA: TGTGCCAGCAGTTACATCGGGGGAGTGGGCGGCTACACCTTC. This sequence encodes CASSYIGGVGGYTF.

The gene calls are TRBV4-2 and TRBJ2-7; 10 nucleotides agree with TRBD2. V shed 5 bases, J shed 2 bases, and the junction held 9 bases outside the gene matches. This CDR3 spans 16 amino acids. CDR1 is LGHNA and CDR2 is YNFKEQ in the germline V gene. This CDR3 reads CASSGLAGDPTYEQYF. CDR3 DNA sequence: TGTGCCAGCAGCGGGCTAGCGGGGGACCCTACCTACGAGCAGTACTTC.

The gene calls are TRBV18 and TRBJ1-5, with 10 bases aligning to TRBD1. J gave up 3 bases and V 4 bases, and 6 bases lay outside the gene matches. Germline CDR1 reads KGHSH; CDR2 reads LQKENI. This CDR3 region has 16 residues. As DNA, the CDR3 is TGTGCCAGCTCACAAACGGGACAGGGGATCAATCAGCCCCAGCATTTT. Its translation: CASSQTGQGINQPQHF.